These T cell receptor beta chains were read from a single sample in a study of T cell responses to AZD1222 COVID-19 vaccine. Clones were read by immunoSEQ multiplex PCR, and TCRdb kept only the in-frame ones, dropping some. This sample has 150,000 to 200,000 clones; 80% to 95% occur once, and the top ten carry about 4.5%. Sequencing used peripheral blood, obtained on day 0 of AZD1222 vaccination. These receptor sequences come from an adult in good health. CDR3s include the opening cysteine and the closing phenylalanine or tryptophan. Fields, in order: J gene, V gene, CDR3 length, CDR3 protein.

>TRBJ1-1|TRBV2|15
CASSEALQGMTEAFF
>TRBJ1-2|TRBV28|14
CASSTGTGQEGYTF
>TRBJ2-2|TRBV5-1|17
CASIKDLGGGRTGELFF
>TRBJ1-2|TRBV19|14
CASNHAPSYYGYTF
>TRBJ1-1|TRBV4-1|14
CASSQVRWDTEAFF
>TRBJ2-7|TRBV30|17
CAWSGQRTSGYSYEQYF
>TRBJ2-1|TRBV7-3|15
CASSLDSGRPYEQFF
>TRBJ2-7|TRBV30|12
CAWSGGSYEQYF
>TRBJ2-7|TRBV5-4|15
CASSPGGDRGTEQYF
>TRBJ2-5|TRBV24-1|15
CATSDKYRGPWTQYF
>TRBJ2-7|TRBV5-5|15
CASSPNRDRGYEQYF
>TRBJ1-5|TRBV2|13
CASSVGGGQPQHF
>TRBJ2-2|TRBV6-5|15
CAGQAARGLTGELFF
>TRBJ2-7|TRBV6-5|14
CASRSPGQALEQYF
>TRBJ2-5|TRBV7-3|13
CASSLGAIETQYF
>TRBJ1-6|TRBV6-5|15
CASSPPGTPEEPLHF
>TRBJ1-5|TRBV24-1|16
CATLTWAGLSNQPQHF
>TRBJ2-1|TRBV5-1|16
CASSLGGPGGYNEQFF
>TRBJ1-3|TRBV5-1|16
CASSQQGADSGNTIYF
>TRBJ2-1|TRBV28|17
CASSFSPGQGLYNEQFF
>TRBJ2-5|TRBV5-1|17
CASSLDGGRASWETQYF
>TRBJ2-1|TRBV7-2|19
CASSLRRGGTGSWGNEQFF
>TRBJ2-2|TRBV5-1|15
CASSLEGRNTGELFF
>TRBJ2-5|TRBV6-5|15
CASSNPGGGRETQYF
>TRBJ2-4|TRBV4-1|17
CASSQPTSGLAKNIQYF
>TRBJ2-3|TRBV4-2|18
CASSQEGAAGGPTDTQYF
>TRBJ2-7|TRBV10-3|16
CATALYRWGRVGEQYF
>TRBJ1-2|TRBV24-1|18
CATSDSREGTDFNYGYTF
>TRBJ2-1|TRBV21-1|17
CASSIGRGITLYNEQFF
>TRBJ2-2|TRBV30|14
CAWSGGLAGGELFF
>TRBJ2-7|TRBV28|12
CAGGQGNYEQYF
>TRBJ2-7|TRBV19|16
CASSILYSDQIYEQYF
>TRBJ2-7|TRBV16|14
CASSPQVHSYEQYF
>TRBJ1-2|TRBV24-1|14
CATSRDRTGYGYTF
>TRBJ2-5|TRBV3-1/TRBV3-2|15
CASSQGLAGEETQYF
>TRBJ2-7|TRBV28|13
CASSLETPPEQYF
>TRBJ2-5|TRBV3-1/TRBV3-2|16
CASSQDWGQGFETQYF
>TRBJ1-2|TRBV11-3|14
CASSQSRGSHGYTF
>TRBJ1-1|TRBV5-1|15
CASSLAGLQNTEAFF
>TRBJ2-5|TRBV6-5|14
CASSYSMDGETQYF
>TRBJ2-3|TRBV18|15
CASSPRDYNTDTQYF
>TRBJ1-1|TRBV28|13
CASSFGGALEAFF
>TRBJ2-7|TRBV15|12
CATSRDGVEQYF
>TRBJ2-1|TRBV11-3|15
CASSASRASYNEQFF
>TRBJ2-5|TRBV7-2|16
CASTQTGGTRQETQYF
>TRBJ2-7|TRBV10-3|15
CAISPPARSSYEQYF
>TRBJ2-1|TRBV28|14
CASSFGTSADEQFF
>TRBJ1-1|TRBV6-5|15
CASTRIRGATTEAFF
>TRBJ2-1|TRBV27|18
CASSLSIQGLGGYNEQFF
>TRBJ1-2|TRBV7-3|14
CASSSRQGVGGYTF
>TRBJ1-2|TRBV11-2|14
CASSPPGDLHGYTF
>TRBJ1-5|TRBV6-5|13
CASSRDGNQPQHF
>TRBJ1-2|TRBV19|14
CASSIVGPNYGYTF